This T cell receptor (beta chain) originates from a study of T cell repertoires in cytomegalovirus infection. Study details: Through public TCR beta signatures, both CMV infection and matching HLA type were indicated.

TCRdb fed the reads into MiXCR, producing one record per CDR3 protein. The sample gives about 310,000 distinct CDR3 sequences, about 9.1% of which show up once; around 2.5% is in the top ten. The sequenced sample consisted of PBMCs. The sequence was obtained from a human donor in good health (CMV status not recorded). Some clones in this sample may be carry-over from other donors' samples.

The CDR3 DNA is TGTGCCAGCAGTTGGGTAGGGGCCATATATGGCTACACCTTC. Amino acid sequence: CASSWVGAIYGYTF. The rearrangement joins TRBV28 to TRBJ1-2, with D perhaps TRBD1 (5 bases). From germline, CDR1 is MDHEN and CDR2 SYDVKM. The germline V and J ends were trimmed by 4 bases and 5 bases, with 14 bases remaining between them. The length of the CDR3 is 14 residues.